This TCR beta chain is drawn from a study of tumor-infiltrating lymphocytes in oesophageal squamous cell carcinoma. The CDR3 has 14 amino acids. J lost 1 base, V lost 3 bases, and 4 bases had no gene match. Germline V CDR1 and CDR2: GTSNPN, SVGIG (reference sequence). TCRdb redid the calling of the PCR reads with MiXCR, one entry per CDR3 protein. Of around 14,000 distinct CDR3 sequences detected, 40% to 65% appear once; the ten largest clones hold about a fifth. This clonotype originated in a male donor with esophageal squamous cell carcinoma. V gene TRBV30 combines with J gene TRBJ1-2; 8 bases fit TRBD1. Input material: esophageal tumor tissue. The CDR3 nucleotides are TGTGCCTGGAGAGGACAGGGATTTAACTATGGCTACACCTTC. Amino acid sequence: CAWRGQGFNYGYTF.